Listed below are T cell receptor beta chains from one sample, sequenced in a study of T cells in Graves' hyperthyroidism and ophthalmopathy. MiXCR, applied by TCRdb to the multiplex PCR reads, yields one record per CDR3 protein. The table lists some 320,000 distinct CDR3 sequences, roughly an eighth of them singletons, with 34% in the top ten. Sample: blood. The receptors come from a woman aged 40-49 years with Graves' ophthalmopathy. The CDR3 runs from the conserved cysteine through the conserved F or W. Clone size, where shown, is once, few, many, or a class for clones that have expanded.

J: TRBJ2-7; V: TRBV18; size: .; CDR3: CASSPEAYEQYF
J: TRBJ1-6; V: TRBV19; size: .; CDR3: CASSIKRDSPLHF
J: TRBJ2-3; V: TRBV25-1; size: .; CDR3: CASSADREGRTDTQYF
J: TRBJ1-2; V: TRBV12-3/TRBV12-4; size: many; CDR3: CASTQTGNGYTF
J: TRBJ2-7; V: TRBV4-1; size: few; CDR3: CASSQELERDEQYF
J: TRBJ2-1; V: TRBV19; size: many; CDR3: CASSIDLTSGIYNEQFF
J: TRBJ1-6; V: TRBV11-2; size: .; CDR3: CASSPGTDIYNSPLHF
J: TRBJ1-1; V: TRBV14; size: .; CDR3: CASSQFDRVPTEAFF
J: TRBJ1-2; V: TRBV20-1; size: few; CDR3: CSAGQGAAGIDGYTF
J: TRBJ1-5; V: TRBV28; size: .; CDR3: CASSLRRRRQPQHF
J: TRBJ1-5; V: TRBV6-2/TRBV6-3; size: many; CDR3: CASSYSTATGVGPQHF
J: TRBJ2-1; V: TRBV11-1; size: many; CDR3: CASSGGTGGRQDEQFF
J: TRBJ2-1; V: TRBV3-1; size: few; CDR3: CASSQGVLSHNEQFF
J: TRBJ2-7; V: TRBV6-2/TRBV6-3; size: .; CDR3: CASRKLESYEQYF
J: TRBJ2-3; V: TRBV9; size: many; CDR3: CASSTSLAGADTQYF
J: TRBJ2-2; V: TRBV6-1; size: many; CDR3: CASRQRANTGELFF
J: TRBJ2-1; V: TRBV15; size: many; CDR3: CATSRDRGEAAGEQFF